Listed below are T cell receptor beta chains from one sample, sequenced in a study of blood T cell repertoires in COVID-19. Produced via immunoSEQ multiplex PCR; TCRdb's table is partial and in-frame only. The sample carries about 400,000 clones, around 90% recorded once. The source material was PBMCs or T cells enriched from blood (not recorded which). Receptors were obtained from a woman aged 40 to 50 with acute COVID-19. CDR3s include the opening cysteine and the closing phenylalanine or tryptophan. D genes are given only for firm matches. A row's size may be missing; if present it is once, few, many or a size class.

once TRBD1 TRBJ1-2 TRBV6-4 CASSAETGVNYGYTF TGTGCCAGCAGTGCCGAGACAGGGGTGAACTATGGCTACACCTTC
NA TRBD2 TRBJ2-2 TRBV12-3/TRBV12-4 CASIRGGTGELFF TGTGCCAGCATCCGGGGGGGTACCGGGGAGCTGTTTTTT
NA NA TRBJ1-6 TRBV7-2 CASSSYMSPLHF TGTGCCAGCAGCTCTTACATGTCACCCCTCCACTTT
NA NA TRBJ1-5 TRBV30 CAWSVGQSQPQHF TGTGCCTGGAGTGTTGGTCAGTCTCAGCCCCAGCATTTT
NA NA TRBJ2-3 TRBV3-1/TRBV3-2 CASIIVTGESTDTQYF TGTGCCAGCATCATTGTAACGGGGGAAAGCACAGATACGCAGTATTTT
once NA TRBJ2-3 TRBV7-9 CASSQRGLGTDTQYF TGTGCCAGCAGTCAAAGGGGACTCGGCACAGATACGCAGTATTTT
NA NA TRBJ1-1 TRBV9 CASSPRQVSEAFF TGTGCCAGCAGCCCAAGACAGGTGAGCGAAGCTTTCTTT
NA NA TRBJ2-7 TRBV7-2 CASSAGRDISYEQYF TGTGCCAGCAGCGCAGGCCGGGACATTTCCTACGAGCAGTACTTC
once NA TRBJ2-7 TRBV9 CASSVDGRDYEQYF TGTGCCAGCAGCGTAGATGGCAGGGACTACGAGCAGTACTTC
once TRBD1 TRBJ1-1 TRBV5-1 CASSLSGQGATEAFF TGCGCCAGCAGCTTATCCGGACAGGGGGCTACTGAAGCTTTCTTT
NA NA TRBJ2-5 TRBV6-2/TRBV6-3 CASSYSSTGETQYF TGTGCCAGCAGTTACTCCTCGACAGGAGAGACCCAGTACTTC
few NA TRBJ2-1 TRBV29-1 CSVAREQYEAEQFF TGCAGCGTAGCGAGAGAGCAATATGAGGCTGAGCAGTTCTTC
NA NA TRBJ2-7 TRBV5-1 CASTLSRGSSHEQYF TGCGCCAGCACTCTGAGCAGGGGCAGTAGCCACGAGCAGTACTTC
NA NA TRBJ1-1 TRBV29-1 CSVRRGADTEAFF TGCAGCGTTAGGAGGGGCGCAGACACTGAAGCTTTCTTT
NA TRBD1 TRBJ1-1 TRBV14 CASSQATTGLLNTEAFF TGTGCCAGCAGCCAAGCAACGACAGGGCTCCTGAACACTGAAGCTTTCTTT
NA NA TRBJ2-5 TRBV24-1 CATSAEGGETQYF TGTGCCACCAGTGCGGAGGGAGGCGAGACCCAGTACTTC
NA NA TRBJ2-7 TRBV27 CASSPLSFGYEQYF TGTGCCAGCAGTCCACTGAGTTTCGGCTACGAGCAGTACTTC
NA NA TRBJ1-4 TRBV5-1 CASSFGHGSEKLFF TGCGCCAGCAGCTTCGGGCACGGGAGTGAAAAACTGTTTTTT
NA TRBD1 TRBJ2-7 TRBV7-8 CASSSDRDRVRYEQYF TGTGCCAGCAGCTCGGACCGGGACAGGGTACGGTACGAGCAGTACTTC
NA NA TRBJ1-1 TRBV18 CASSPGQVLNTEAFF TGTGCCAGCTCACCAGGTCAGGTTCTGAACACTGAAGCTTTCTTT
NA TRBD1 TRBJ2-5 TRBV6-5 CASRKTGVETQYF TGTGCCAGCAGAAAAACAGGGGTGGAGACCCAGTACTTC
NA NA TRBJ1-1 TRBV19 CASSIVAGITEAFF TGTGCCAGTAGTATAGTGGCAGGGATCACTGAAGCTTTCTTT
NA NA TRBJ1-5 TRBV30 CAWSVRGNQPQHF TGTGCCTGGAGTGTACGGGGCAATCAGCCCCAGCATTTT
NA NA TRBJ1-2 TRBV2 CASSDYYGYTF TGTGCCAGCAGTGACTACTATGGCTACACCTTC
NA TRBD1 TRBJ2-3 TRBV5-1 CASRTQGAATDTQYF TGCGCCAGCAGAACCCAGGGGGCGGCGACAGATACGCAGTATTTT
NA TRBD2 TRBJ2-3 TRBV11-3 CASSLLVAGRPDTQYF TGTGCCAGCAGCTTATTAGTAGCGGGGCGCCCGGATACGCAGTATTTT
once TRBD1 TRBJ2-1 TRBV7-7 CASRGQASDEQFF TGTGCCAGCCGGGGACAGGCCAGCGATGAGCAGTTCTTC
NA NA TRBJ1-5 TRBV7-2 CASSAGRGLWPQHF TGTGCCAGCAGTGCGGGGAGGGGTCTTTGGCCCCAGCATTTT
NA TRBD2 TRBJ2-2 TRBV4-2 CASLGGGTNTGELFF TGTGCCAGCCTCGGCGGGGGGACGAACACCGGGGAGCTGTTTTTT
NA NA TRBJ2-7 TRBV30 CAWSPGSSHEQYF TGTGCCTGGAGCCCCGGGAGTTCCCACGAGCAGTACTTC
NA TRBD1 TRBJ2-7 TRBV19 CASSMGQPYEQYF TGTGCCAGTAGTATGGGACAGCCCTACGAGCAGTACTTC
NA NA TRBJ1-1 TRBV5-1 CASSLAQKNTEAFF TGCGCCAGCAGCTTGGCACAGAAGAACACTGAAGCTTTCTTT
NA NA TRBJ1-1 TRBV7-9 CASSLGGSGATEAFF TGTGCCAGCAGCTTAGGAGGATCAGGGGCCACTGAAGCTTTCTTT
NA TRBD1 TRBJ1-5 TRBV5-1 CASSTGQGGQPQHF TGCGCCAGCAGCACCGGACAGGGGGGTCAGCCCCAGCATTTT
NA NA TRBJ1-1 TRBV4-2 CASSQAETANTEAFF TGTGCCAGCAGCCAAGCTGAGACAGCCAACACTGAAGCTTTCTTT
NA NA TRBJ1-6 TRBV5-1 CASSLAGNSPLHF TGCGCCAGCAGCTTGGCGGGGAATTCACCCCTCCACTTT
NA TRBD1 TRBJ1-3 TRBV6-5 CASSRQGAAGNTIYF TGTGCCAGCAGTCGGCAGGGGGCTGCTGGAAACACCATATATTTT
NA NA TRBJ2-7 TRBV11-2 CASSTPVSAYEQYF TGTGCCAGCAGCACCCCGGTGAGCGCCTACGAGCAGTACTTC
once NA TRBJ1-5 TRBV12-3/TRBV12-4 CASSSAQRQPQHF TGTGCCAGCAGTTCAGCCCAGCGGCAGCCCCAGCATTTT
once TRBD1 TRBJ1-2 TRBV7-2 CASSLVRGVNYGYTF TGTGCCAGCAGCTTAGTCAGGGGGGTTAACTATGGCTACACCTTC
once TRBD1 TRBJ1-4 TRBV7-2 CASSRTGNEKLFF TGTGCCAGCAGCCGGACAGGGAATGAAAAACTGTTTTTT
NA NA TRBJ1-1 TRBV6-4 CASSDSIGGAAFF TGTGCCAGCAGTGACTCGATTGGAGGGGCCGCTTTCTTT